These 28 T cell receptor beta chains originate from one sample sequenced in a study of blood T cells in healthy people across ages. PCR was performed a second time for about 7 to 12 cycles using a sample-barcoded 5' primer and a J-beta primer mix. Using its own MiXCR run on the 5' RACE reads, TCRdb lists one record per CDR3 protein. The profile shows 600,000 to 650,000 distinct CDR3 sequences, under 65% of them singletons. The sequenced material came from blood. These receptors all come from a man aged 60 to 69 in good health.

The genes are TRBV28 and TRBJ2-5; D may correspond to TRBD1 or TRBD2 (5 bases each). V lost 6 bases, J lost 9 bases, and 17 bases lay in between. The CDR3 loop spans 13 amino acids. Germline CDR1 is MDHEN and CDR2 is SYDVKM. The CDR3 sequence: CASSANTRGAQYF. The DNA for the CDR3 is TGTGCCAGCAGCGCAAACACTCGGGGCGCCCAGTACTTC.

The chain recombines TRBV4-1 with TRBJ2-7, with D perhaps TRBD1 or TRBD2 (5 bases each). There are 16 residues in the CDR3. CDR1 and CDR2 from the germline V gene are MGHRA and YSYEKL. V was pared by 3 bases and J by 3 bases, with 18 bases between. CDR3 sequence reads: CASSQDYTGDYYEQYF. CDR3 coding DNA: TGCGCCAGCAGCCAGGATTACACAGGAGACTACTACGAGCAGTACTTC.

The CDR3 DNA is TGTGCCAGCAGTTACCCGGGACAGAACCAAGAGACCCAGTACTTC. It translates to CASSYPGQNQETQYF. V gene TRBV6-6 combines with J gene TRBJ2-5; TRBD1 matches 7 bases. The V gene end was trimmed by 2 bases and the J gene end by 0 bases; junction bases not matched to a gene: 3. The CDR3 is made up of 15 amino acids. Germline-derived CDR1 and CDR2 are MNHNY and SVGAGI (reference sequence).

The chain recombines TRBV5-1 with TRBJ1-5; D uncertain. With 4 bases removed from V and 0 bases from J, the gap between germline ends came to 14 bases. The CDR3 totals 16 residues. Germline CDR1 and CDR2: SGHRS and YFSETQ. The CDR3 region is CASSQGPGASNQPQHF. The CDR3 region has the DNA TGCGCCAGCAGCCAAGGCCCGGGTGCTAGCAATCAGCCCCAGCATTTT. The full variable domain, in which reference TRBV5-1 and TRBJ1-5 provide the parts outside the CDR3, is KAGVTQTPRYLIKTRGQQVTLSCSPISGHRSVSWYQQTPGQGLQFLFEYFSETQRNKGNFPGRFSGRQFSNSRSEMNVSTLELGDSALYLCASSQGPGASNQPQHFGDGTRLSIL.

V is TRBV18 and J is TRBJ1-2; D not resolved. The germline V and J ends were trimmed by 3 bases and 4 bases, with 15 bases remaining between them. The CDR3 length is 15 residues. Germline loops: CDR1 KGHSH, CDR2 LQKENI. In DNA form, the CDR3 reads TGTGCCAGCTCACCTTCGGCGGGCGCTCCCTATGGCTACACCTTC. Protein sequence: CASSPSAGAPYGYTF.

The rearrangement joins TRBV5-1 to TRBJ1-1; 8 bases are a match to TRBD1. Germline V lookup: CDR1 SGHRS, CDR2 YFSETQ. This CDR3 contains 14 residues. V gave up 0 bases and J gave up 5 bases; unmatched junction bases: 3. The CDR3: CASSLGQGWTEAFF. The CDR3 DNA reads as TGCGCCAGCAGCTTGGGACAGGGGTGGACTGAAGCTTTCTTT.

The chain links TRBV20-1 to TRBJ1-4; 9 nucleotides agree with TRBD1. V shed 6 bases and J 7 bases; nucleotides not matched to a gene: 3. Germline V gives CDR1 DFQATT, CDR2 SNEGSKA (reference sequence). The length of the CDR3 is 12 residues. CDR3 nucleotide sequence: TGCAGTGCAAGGGACAGGGTTGAAAAACTGTTTTTT. Translated, it gives CSARDRVEKLFF.

This clonotype appeared a few times. The chain links TRBV20-1 to TRBJ1-6, with a tentative D call TRBD1 (5 bases). Germline V gene lookup returns CDR1 DFQATT and CDR2 SNEGSKA (reference sequence). V dropped 2 bases and J dropped 6 bases, with 17 bases sitting between them. The CDR3 sequence is 16 residues long. Here the CDR3 DNA reads TGCAGTGCTAGAACCCCGGGACTCGTTGGTAATTCACCCCTCCACTTT. Its protein product is CSARTPGLVGNSPLHF.

The V gene is TRBV6-5, the J gene TRBJ1-2; no clear D. The V and J ends lost 2 bases and 2 bases respectively, with 15 bases between them. The CDR3 contains 16 residues. CDR1 is MNHEY and CDR2 is SVGAGI in the germline V gene. This chain's CDR3 is CASSYTSSGRNYGYTF. CDR3 DNA: TGTGCCAGCAGTTACACTTCATCTGGCAGGAACTATGGCTACACCTTC.

J is TRBJ2-3 and V is TRBV20-1; D gene uncertain. This CDR3 is 15 amino acids long. V was shortened by 2 bases and J by 4 bases, with 16 bases between the two germline ends. CDR1 is DFQATT and CDR2 is SNEGSKA in the germline V gene (reference sequence). Written as DNA, the CDR3 is TGCAGTGCTAGACGAGACTCCCACCGCGCAGATACGCAGTATTTT. Its protein is CSARRDSHRADTQYF.

This chain links TRBV2 with TRBJ1-1; D is unclear. The germline V and J ends were trimmed by 4 bases and 6 bases, with 12 bases remaining between them. This CDR3 region has 13 residues. Germline V gene data show CDR1 as SNHLY and CDR2 as FYNNEI. The CDR3 loop is CASSARSWAEAFF. CDR3 coding DNA: TGTGCCAGCAGTGCCAGGAGTTGGGCTGAAGCTTTCTTT. The full variable domain, in which reference TRBV2 and TRBJ1-1 provide the parts outside the CDR3, is EPEVTQTPSHQVTQMGQEVILRCVPISNHLYFYWYRQILGQKVEFLVSFYNNEISEKSEIFDDQFSVERPDGSNFTLKIRSTKLEDSAMYFCASSARSWAEAFFGQGTRLTVV.

The chain couples TRBV29-1 to TRBJ1-2; D is undetermined. The V end lost 6 bases, the J end lost 1 base, and 12 bases lay between the germline ends. The CDR3 runs to 13 residues. The V gene's germline CDR1 is SQVTM and CDR2 ANQGSEA. The CDR3 loop is CSVVADNNYGYTF. The DNA of the CDR3 is TGCAGCGTGGTTGCGGATAATAACTATGGCTACACCTTC.

This clonotype was counted a few times. The chain couples TRBV3-1 to TRBJ2-3; TRBD1 might be the D (5 bases). The V and J ends lost 4 bases and 2 bases respectively, with 7 bases between them. Looked up from germline, CDR1 is LGHDT and CDR2 is YNNKEL (reference sequence). There are 13 residues in the CDR3. The CDR3 nucleotides are TGTGCCAGCAGCCCGGACAACACAGATACGCAGTATTTT. Translation gives CASSPDNTDTQYF.

There are a few counts of this clonotype. The chain employs TRBV19 and TRBJ1-6, with a weak D call TRBD1 (6 bases). CDR1 is LNHDA, CDR2 SQIVND, per germline (reference sequence). The CDR3 runs to 14 residues. Trimming took off 5 bases at V and 5 bases at J, with 10 bases between the two ends. The CDR3 protein is CASSRTANNSPLHF. CDR3 DNA: TGTGCCAGTAGTCGGACAGCCAATAATTCACCCCTCCACTTT. The whole variable domain, filled in from reference TRBV19 and TRBJ1-6, reads DGGITQSPKYLFRKEGQNVTLSCEQNLNHDAMYWYRQDPGQGLRLIYYSQIVNDFQKGDIAEGYSVSREKKESFPLTVTSAQKNPTAFYLCASSRTANNSPLHFGNGTRLTVT.

This chain links TRBV5-1 with TRBJ2-3; 8 bases match TRBD2. The V segment lost 0 bases and the J segment 4 bases; nucleotides outside the gene matches: 7. The CDR3 is 16 amino acids. Germline V gene lookup returns CDR1 SGHRS and CDR2 YFSETQ. The DNA of the CDR3 is TGCGCCAGCAGCTTGGGCGCGCGGGGGGCCTCAGATACGCAGTATTTT. It encodes CASSLGARGASDTQYF. Combining the CDR3 with reference TRBV5-1 and TRBJ2-3 gives the whole variable domain KAGVTQTPRYLIKTRGQQVTLSCSPISGHRSVSWYQQTPGQGLQFLFEYFSETQRNKGNFPGRFSGRQFSNSRSEMNVSTLELGDSALYLCASSLGARGASDTQYFGPGTRLTVL.

The chain uses TRBV12-3 or TRBV12-4 and TRBJ2-1, with D tentatively TRBD1 (8 bases). Trimming removed 5 bases at V and 4 bases at J, with 18 bases between. This CDR3 region has 16 residues. Here the CDR3 DNA reads TGTGCCAGCAGTCCCGGGGGGACAGGTTATTACAATGAGCAGTTCTTC. Translated, it gives CASSPGGTGYYNEQFF.

The genes are TRBV7-9 and TRBJ2-7; D is unclear. The J call may be faulty, since TRBJ2-5 better matches the DNA end. The CDR3 is made up of 12 amino acids. Germline CDR1 reads SEHNR; CDR2 reads FQNEAQ (reference sequence). CDR3 bases: TGTGCCAGCAGCTCCCAACGAGAGACCCAGTACTTC. Translation: CASSSQRETQYF.

This clonotype showed up just a few times. This sequence joins TRBV20-1 and TRBJ1-2; D gene ambiguous. The V end lost 5 bases, the J end lost 0 bases, and 16 bases lay between the germline ends. The CDR3 extends over 15 amino acids. Germline-derived CDR1 and CDR2 are DFQATT and SNEGSKA (reference sequence). DNA for the CDR3: TGCAGTGCTGAACCTTTGGACGGGACTAACTATGGCTACACCTTC. It translates to CSAEPLDGTNYGYTF.

The chain employs TRBV28 and TRBJ1-6; D ambiguous. With 8 bases removed from V and 13 bases from J, the gap between germline ends came to 9 bases. The length of the CDR3 is 10 residues. Germline loops: CDR1 MDHEN, CDR2 SYDVKM. The CDR3: CASGRPPLHF. The CDR3 DNA follows: TGTGCCAGCGGAAGGCCTCCCCTCCACTTT.

The CDR3 region has the DNA TGTGCCAGCAGCTCTCCAGCAGAGCAGTACTTC. This encodes CASSSPAEQYF. V is TRBV7-2 and J is TRBJ2-1; no reliable D call. Near its end, the DNA agrees better with TRBJ2-7, so the J call may be wrong. This CDR3 is built from 11 residues. In germline, CDR1 is SGHTA, CDR2 FQGNSA.

This clonotype was seen a handful of times. V and J are TRBV12-3 or TRBV12-4 and TRBJ2-5, with D possibly TRBD1 on 7 matching bases. The CDR3 loop spans 13 amino acids. Trimming shortened V by 5 bases and J by 11 bases, and 18 bases separated the two germline ends. The CDR3 region is CASSRSQGGEQYF. Written as DNA, the CDR3 is TGTGCCAGCAGTCGATCGCAGGGGGGTGAGCAGTACTTC.

The V and J genes are TRBV7-9 and TRBJ2-3; 9 nucleotides align to TRBD2. CDR3 size: 14 residues. Germline V gene sequence: CDR1 SEHNR, CDR2 FQNEAQ (reference sequence). Trimming cost V 11 bases and J 2 bases; bases outside gene matches: 8. The CDR3 here is CALRSGGSTDTQYF. CDR3 coding DNA: TGTGCCCTTCGTAGCGGGGGTTCCACAGATACGCAGTATTTT.

This clonotype came up a few times. V and J are TRBV9 and TRBJ2-5, with D possibly being TRBD1 or TRBD2 (6 bases each). This CDR3 is 13 amino acids long. Germline CDR1 is SGDLS and CDR2 is YYNGEE. V dropped 0 bases and J dropped 9 bases, with 12 bases sitting between them. The CDR3 sequence is CASSVEVGGAQYF. The CDR3 nucleotides are TGTGCCAGCAGCGTAGAAGTGGGGGGCGCCCAGTACTTC. Combining the CDR3 with reference TRBV9 and TRBJ2-5 gives the whole variable domain DSGVTQTPKHLITATGQRVTLRCSPRSGDLSVYWYQQSLDQGLQFLIQYYNGEERAKGNILERFSAQQFPDLHSELNLSSLELGDSALYFCASSVEVGGAQYFGPGTRLLVL.

The gene calls are TRBV4-2 and TRBJ1-3; D is unresolved. The CDR3 has 18 residues. Germline CDR1 reads LGHNA; CDR2 reads YNFKEQ. Trimming removed 2 bases at V and 0 bases at J, with 17 bases between. The CDR3 here is CASSQPTTRVNSGNTIYF. CDR3 DNA: TGTGCCAGCAGCCAACCCACAACCCGGGTGAACTCTGGAAACACCATATATTTT.

The CDR3 reads CASSPYPLSGGDDEQYF. The CDR3 nucleotides read TGTGCCAGCAGTCCCTACCCCCTGAGCGGGGGAGACGACGAGCAGTACTTC. The rearrangement links TRBV12-3 or TRBV12-4 to TRBJ2-4; TRBD2 aligns across 8 bases. The J call may be incorrect, as the DNA end agrees better with TRBJ2-7. This CDR3 has 17 amino acids.

The chain links TRBV18 to TRBJ1-2; no definite D call. In germline, CDR1 is KGHSH, CDR2 LQKENI. This CDR3 has 15 residues. V was trimmed by 6 bases and J by 0 bases, leaving 14 bases between them. The CDR3 region has the DNA TGTGCCAGCTCCCGGGCCGCGCCTCCTAACTATGGCTACACCTTC. Amino acid sequence: CASSRAAPPNYGYTF. Together with reference TRBV18 and TRBJ1-2, the CDR3 gives the full variable domain: NAGVMQNPRHLVRRRGQEARLRCSPMKGHSHVYWYRQLPEEGLKFMVYLQKENIIDESGMPKERFSAEFPKEGPSILRIQQVVRGDSAAYFCASSRAAPPNYGYTFGSGTRLTVV.

This clonotype showed up many times. The chain employs TRBV6-2 or TRBV6-3 and TRBJ2-7; D unclear. In germline, CDR1 is MNHEY, CDR2 SVGEGT. Between the trimmed V and J ends, which lost 5 bases and 4 bases, there was a span of 3 bases. This CDR3 has 10 amino acids. CDR3 coding DNA: TGTGCCAGCAGTAGGTACGAGCAGTACTTC. This sequence encodes CASSRYEQYF.

This chain links TRBV10-3 with TRBJ1-4; weak D call: TRBD1 (5 bases). The length of the CDR3 is 14 residues. In germline, CDR1 is ENHRY, CDR2 SYGVKD. V shed 2 bases and J shed 5 bases, with 9 bases lying between them. The CDR3 is CAISEGRDNEKLFF. CDR3 sequence (DNA): TGTGCCATCAGTGAGGGCAGGGACAATGAAAAACTGTTTTTT.